The next 27 T cell receptor beta chains were all read from a single sample in a study of graft-versus-host responses after intestinal transplantation. Using immunoSEQ multiplex PCR, the repertoire was profiled, and TCRdb retains in-frame clones only, with some absent. Altogether some 13,000 clones are present, 84% being singletons, with the ten largest covering 23%. Sequencing was performed on PBMCs, taken after intestinal transplantation. These receptors were taken from a human patient who received an intestinal transplant, so some T cells may come from the graft donor.

The rearrangement uses TRBV6-6 and TRBJ2-7; TRBD1 matches 10 bases. The CDR3 totals 14 residues. J lost 4 bases, V lost 11 bases, and 11 bases had no gene match. The germline V gene encodes CDR1 MNHNY and CDR2 SVGAGI (reference sequence). CDR3 sequence reads: CAGSSGTGVYEQYF. CDR3 DNA: TGTGCCGGTTCCTCCGGGACAGGGGTATACGAGCAGTACTTC.

The chain links TRBV19 to TRBJ2-2; 8 bases agree with TRBD1. CDR3 length: 18 amino acids. With 6 bases clipped from V and 4 bases from J, the junction kept 16 bases outside the gene matches. Germline assignment: CDR1 LNHDA and CDR2 SQIVND (reference sequence). The CDR3 loop is CASSPELTGDGATGELFF. The CDR3 DNA follows: TGTGCCAGTAGCCCTGAGCTGACAGGGGATGGGGCCACCGGGGAGCTGTTTTTT.

The chain combines TRBV19 with TRBJ2-7; maybe TRBD2 (5 bases). Germline V gene sequence: CDR1 LNHDA, CDR2 SQIVND (reference sequence). The length of the CDR3 is 11 residues. With 6 bases removed from V and 4 bases from J, the gap between germline ends came to 7 bases. The CDR3 spells CASSEGYEQYF. CDR3 DNA: TGTGCCAGTAGCGAGGGATACGAGCAGTACTTC.

This chain uses TRBV7-8 with TRBJ2-7, with TRBD2 matching 11 bases. After removal of 4 bases from V and 3 bases from J, the junction contained 5 bases not matched to a gene. Germline assignment: CDR1 SGHVS and CDR2 FQNEAQ. The CDR3 has 15 residues. In DNA form, the CDR3 reads TGTGCCAGCAGCTGGGCGACTAGCGGGAACTACGAGCAGTACTTC. Translation: CASSWATSGNYEQYF. Full variable domain (missing parts from reference TRBV7-8 and TRBJ2-7): GAGVSQSPRYKVAKRGQDVALRCDPISGHVSLFWYQQALGQGPEFLTYFQNEAQLDKSGLPSDRFFAERPEGSVSTLKIQRTQQEDSAVYLCASSWATSGNYEQYFGPGTRLTVT.

J is TRBJ2-1 and V is TRBV19; TRBD2 agrees at 9 bases. Germline CDR1 LNHDA, CDR2 SQIVND (reference sequence). The CDR3 extends over 15 amino acids. Trimming at V came to 4 bases and at J to 8 bases, leaving 9 bases not matched to a gene. CDR3 DNA: TGTGCCAGTAGTAAAGGACTAGCGAGGACGGATGAGCAGTTCTTC. Translated: CASSKGLARTDEQFF.

This clone is classed as medium-sized. The chain recombines TRBV29-1 with TRBJ2-7, with D perhaps TRBD2 (6 bases). Germline CDR1 reads SQVTM; CDR2 reads ANQGSEA. The CDR3 length is 13 residues. The V gene lost 8 bases and the J gene lost 6 bases, with 20 bases spanning the gap. The CDR3, as DNA: TGCAGCTACGGGGGAAGCCCCAAGGGCGAGCAGTACTTC. This translates into CSYGGSPKGEQYF.

The rearrangement joins TRBV9 to TRBJ1-4, with TRBD1 matching over 7 bases. The CDR3 is 15 amino acids. Trimming cost V 4 bases and J 0 bases; bases outside gene matches: 3. Germline V gene data show CDR1 as SGDLS and CDR2 as YYNGEE. As DNA, the CDR3 is TGTGCCAGCAGCTCAGGGACAGCAACTAATGAAAAACTGTTTTTT. Translation gives CASSSGTATNEKLFF. The whole variable domain, filled in from reference TRBV9 and TRBJ1-4, reads DSGVTQTPKHLITATGQRVTLRCSPRSGDLSVYWYQQSLDQGLQFLIQYYNGEERAKGNILERFSAQQFPDLHSELNLSSLELGDSALYFCASSSGTATNEKLFFGSGTQLSVL.

The chain employs TRBV30 and TRBJ2-7; D ambiguous. V was cut by 7 bases and J by 6 bases, with 25 bases left in between. This CDR3 is 15 amino acids long. Germline V gene sequence: CDR1 GTSNPN, CDR2 SVGIG (reference sequence). CDR3 sequence: CAYQTYRMNGLEQYF. The CDR3 DNA follows: TGTGCCTACCAGACCTATAGGATGAACGGGCTCGAGCAGTACTTC. Filled out from reference TRBV30 and TRBJ2-7, the complete variable domain reads SQTIHQWPATLVQPVGSPLSLECTVEGTSNPNLYWYRQAAGRGLQLLFYSVGIGQISSEVPQNLSASRPQDRQFILSSKKLLLSDSGFYLCAYQTYRMNGLEQYFGPGTRLTVT.

The chain joins TRBV29-1 to TRBJ2-1; TRBD1 matches at 8 bases. Per germline, CDR1 SQVTM and CDR2 ANQGSEA. Trimming removed 6 bases from V and 8 bases from J; junction bases left unmatched: 9. CDR3 size: 13 residues. CDR3 loop: CSVFQGARDEQFF. As DNA, the CDR3 is TGCAGCGTCTTCCAGGGGGCGCGTGATGAGCAGTTCTTC.

CDR3 in amino acids: CARRAAGGRETQYF. The CDR3 nucleotides read TGTGCCAGAAGAGCAGCGGGAGGGCGGGAGACCCAGTACTTC. This chain uses TRBV2 with TRBJ2-5; the match to TRBD2 covers 10 bases. In germline, CDR1 is SNHLY, CDR2 FYNNEI. Trimming took 9 bases from V and 5 from J; bases not matched to a gene: 9. The CDR3 loop spans 14 amino acids.

This sequence joins TRBV7-9 and TRBJ1-2; D is perhaps TRBD1 (6 bases). The CDR3 sequence is 14 residues long. Germline lookup yields CDR1 SEHNR and CDR2 FQNEAQ (reference sequence). Deletions cut 3 bases from V and 4 bases from J, with 12 bases between. This CDR3 reads CASSFGGRIYGYTF. The CDR3 coding sequence is TGTGCCAGCAGCTTCGGGGGGCGGATCTATGGCTACACCTTC.

CDR3 bases: TGTGCCAGCAGCGTCGAGCCGAGCTCCTACAATGAGCAGTTCTTC. Amino acid sequence: CASSVEPSSYNEQFF. The chain links TRBV6-1 to TRBJ2-1, with D uncertain. V was trimmed by 6 bases and J by 0 bases, leaving 12 bases between them. The CDR3 covers 15 residues. Germline-derived CDR1 and CDR2 are MNHNS and SASEGT.

V is TRBV7-6 and J is TRBJ2-2, with TRBD1 identical over 11 bases. This CDR3 has 14 residues. CDR1 is SGHVS, CDR2 FNYEAQ, per germline. V lost 6 bases and J lost 9; bases outside the gene matches: 6. The CDR3 loop is CASRIGQGARELFF. The CDR3 nucleotides are TGTGCCAGCAGGATAGGACAGGGGGCCAGGGAGCTGTTTTTT.

This chain connects TRBV6-6 to TRBJ1-1, with D perhaps matching TRBD1 (5 bases). Between the trimmed V and J ends, which lost 5 bases and 4 bases, there was a span of 14 bases. This CDR3 contains 14 residues. The germline V gene encodes CDR1 MNHNY and CDR2 SVGAGI (reference sequence). CDR3 in DNA: TGTGCCAGCAGTAGGGAACAGGTGGGCACTGAAGCTTTCTTT. Its translation is CASSREQVGTEAFF.

The chain links TRBV18 to TRBJ2-1, with D hard to call. The V gene lost 4 bases and the J gene lost 6 bases, with 1 base spanning the gap. This CDR3 has 10 residues. CDR1 is KGHSH and CDR2 is LQKENI in the germline V gene. CDR3 DNA: TGTGCCAGCTCACGCAATGAGCAGTTCTTC. Residues: CASSRNEQFF.

The gene calls are TRBV9 and TRBJ1-6, with TRBD1 as a possible D gene (5 bases). The CDR3 spans 15 residues. Trimming removed 0 bases at V and 5 bases at J, with 9 bases between. In germline, CDR1 is SGDLS, CDR2 YYNGEE. CDR3 loop: CASSVGDGDNSPLHF. CDR3 in DNA: TGTGCCAGCAGCGTAGGGGACGGAGATAATTCACCCCTCCACTTT.

This clone was seen a handful of times. V gene TRBV15 combines with J gene TRBJ1-1; the D is unclear. Germline lookup yields CDR1 LNHNV and CDR2 YYDKDF (reference sequence). The CDR3 has 14 amino acids. V shed 8 bases and J shed 4 bases, with 17 bases lying between them. The CDR3 sequence: CATGPVLDVTEAFF. As DNA, the CDR3 is TGTGCCACCGGCCCTGTCCTAGACGTCACTGAAGCTTTCTTT.

The V call is TRBV4-2, the J call TRBJ2-2; D is undetermined. Germline values: CDR1 LGHNA, CDR2 YNFKEQ. Deletions cut 1 base from V and 3 bases from J, with 6 bases between. This CDR3 has 14 amino acids. The CDR3, as DNA: TGTGCCAGCAGCCAAGGGATGGACACCGGGGAGCTGTTTTTT. Residues: CASSQGMDTGELFF.

V gene TRBV28 combines with J gene TRBJ1-3; 7 bases align to TRBD1. The V gene's germline CDR1 is MDHEN and CDR2 SYDVKM. The V gene end was trimmed by 6 bases and the J gene end by 7 bases; junction bases not matched to a gene: 9. This CDR3 comprises 14 residues. As DNA, the CDR3 is TGTGCCAGCAGGTCCGCCAGGGGGAGGAACACCATATATTTT. Translating it yields CASRSARGRNTIYF.

The V gene is TRBV28, the J gene TRBJ2-7; D is perhaps TRBD1 or TRBD2 (5 bases each). V was trimmed by 1 base and J by 6 bases, leaving 10 bases between them. The CDR3 totals 13 residues. Germline V gene sequence: CDR1 MDHEN, CDR2 SYDVKM. CDR3 coding DNA: TGTGCCAGCAGTTTATCGAGGGGCGGCGAGCAGTACTTC. Protein: CASSLSRGGEQYF. The whole variable domain, remainder taken from reference TRBV28 and TRBJ2-7, is DVKVTQSSRYLVKRTGEKVFLECVQDMDHENMFWYRQDPGLGLRLIYFSYDVKMKEKGDIPEGYSVSREKKERFSLILESASTNQTSMYLCASSLSRGGEQYFGPGTRLTVT.

The CDR3 is CASSIGQGEGETQYF. In DNA form, the CDR3 reads TGTGCCAGTAGTATAGGTCAGGGGGAAGGGGAGACCCAGTACTTC. The chain links TRBV19 to TRBJ2-5; the match to TRBD1 covers 7 bases. After removal of 1 base from V and 5 bases from J, the junction contained 7 bases not matched to a gene. Germline-derived CDR1 and CDR2 are LNHDA and SQIVND (reference sequence). The CDR3 has 15 residues.

CDR3 in amino acids: CASSLGMYTEAFF. In DNA form, the CDR3 reads TGCGCCAGCAGCTTGGGCATGTACACTGAAGCTTTCTTT. The J gene is TRBJ1-1, the V gene TRBV5-1; the D is unclear. This CDR3 comprises 13 residues. V was clipped by 0 bases and J by 3 bases, with 6 bases between them. Germline-derived CDR1 and CDR2 are SGHRS and YFSETQ.

This clone has a single count. The chain has TRBV6-6 and TRBJ2-7, with D tentatively TRBD1 (6 bases). V was clipped by 6 bases and J by 0 bases, with 12 bases between them. The germline gives CDR1 MNHNY, CDR2 SVGAGI (reference sequence). The CDR3 spans 14 residues. The CDR3 sequence is CASRTGTYSYEQYF. DNA for the CDR3: TGTGCCAGCAGAACCGGGACATACTCCTACGAGCAGTACTTC.

The CDR3 region has the DNA TGTGCCAGCAGCTTCCTCCACCCCTTTAGTGAGCAGTTCTTC. It yields the protein CASSFLHPFSEQFF. The chain links TRBV7-8 to TRBJ2-1; D unresolved. V lost 3 bases and J lost 9, with 15 bases in between. The length of the CDR3 is 14 residues. Germline CDR1 is SGHVS and CDR2 is FQNEAQ.

The V and J genes are TRBV15 and TRBJ2-1, with 8 bases lining up with TRBD2. Germline values: CDR1 LNHNV, CDR2 YYDKDF (reference sequence). The CDR3 length is 20 residues. J lost 3 bases, V lost 1 base, and 17 bases had no gene match. This chain's CDR3 is CATSRGPTSEEWRVYNEQFF. The CDR3 nucleotides are TGTGCCACCAGCAGAGGACCGACTAGCGAAGAGTGGCGGGTCTACAATGAGCAGTTCTTC. The full variable domain, completed using reference TRBV15 and TRBJ2-1, is DAMVIQNPRYQVTQFGKPVTLSCSQTLNHNVMYWYQQKSSQAPKLLFHYYDKDFNNEADTPDNFQSRRPNTSFCFLDIRSPGLGDTAMYLCATSRGPTSEEWRVYNEQFFGPGTRLTVL.

The J gene is TRBJ2-3, the V gene TRBV7-9; either TRBD1 or TRBD2 may supply D (6 bases each). Germline V lookup: CDR1 SEHNR, CDR2 FQNEAQ (reference sequence). V was trimmed by 7 bases and J by 0 bases, leaving 11 bases between them. The CDR3 totals 14 residues. The CDR3 reads CASTTGRSTDTQYF. CDR3 coding DNA: TGTGCCAGCACCACAGGGAGGAGCACAGATACGCAGTATTTT.

The chain joins TRBV1 to TRBJ1-1. TRBV1 is shown as a pseudogene. This CDR3 is 13 amino acids long. The CDR3 coding sequence is TGCACCAGCAGCCAGGGTGTGGAGACTGAAGCTTTCTTT. Translated, it gives CTSSQGVETEAFF.